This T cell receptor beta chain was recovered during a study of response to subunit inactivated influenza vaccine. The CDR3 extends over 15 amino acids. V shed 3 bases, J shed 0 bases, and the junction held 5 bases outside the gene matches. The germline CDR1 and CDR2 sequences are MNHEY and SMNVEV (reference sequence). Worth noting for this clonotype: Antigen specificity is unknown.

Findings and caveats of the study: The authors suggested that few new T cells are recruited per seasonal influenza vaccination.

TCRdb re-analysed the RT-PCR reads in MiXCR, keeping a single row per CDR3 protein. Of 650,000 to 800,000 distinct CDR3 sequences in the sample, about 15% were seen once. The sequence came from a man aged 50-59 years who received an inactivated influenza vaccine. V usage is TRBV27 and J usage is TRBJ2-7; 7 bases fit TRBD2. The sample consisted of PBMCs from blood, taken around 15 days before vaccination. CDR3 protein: CASSFRRGNSYEQYF. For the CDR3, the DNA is TGTGCCAGCAGTTTTAGGCGGGGGAACTCCTACGAGCAGTACTTC.